These 12 T cell receptor beta chains came from one sample sequenced in a study of cytomegalovirus exposure and HLA in healthy donors. Vbeta (60) and Jbeta (13) primers were used in the PCR. Repertoires were generated with immunoSEQ multiplex PCR, while TCRdb's copy carries only in-frame clones and drops some. In the table there are 160,000 or so clones, roughly 79% of which are singletons. What was sequenced was PBMCs. Receptors were obtained from a woman aged 40 to 50 in good health and CMV-seronegative.

This rearrangement joins TRBV7-3 to TRBJ1-1; D is unclear. Looked up from germline, CDR1 is SGHTA and CDR2 is FQGTGA. Trimming took off 3 bases at V and 0 bases at J, with 5 bases between the two ends. The CDR3 has 13 amino acids. The CDR3 sequence: CASSLEMNTEAFF. CDR3 sequence (DNA): TGTGCCAGCAGCTTGGAGATGAACACTGAAGCTTTCTTT.

The rearrangement links TRBV7-9 to TRBJ1-1; the D gene is possibly TRBD1 (5 bases). V lost 2 bases and J 8 bases, leaving 18 bases between the germline ends. The CDR3 loop spans 15 amino acids. CDR1 is SEHNR, CDR2 FQNEAQ, per germline (reference sequence). CDR3 protein: CASSLYGARQGEAFF. In DNA, the CDR3 is TGTGCCAGCAGCTTATATGGGGCGAGGCAGGGAGAAGCTTTCTTT.

The chain has TRBV4-2 and TRBJ2-7; 8 bases fit TRBD2. J was trimmed by 1 base and V by 4 bases; bases with no gene match: 18. Looked up from germline, CDR1 is LGHNA and CDR2 is YNFKEQ. CDR3 size: 19 residues. The CDR3 sequence: CASSPRNLAGGRESYEQYF. The CDR3 coding sequence is TGTGCCAGCAGCCCACGAAACTTGGCGGGAGGAAGGGAGTCCTACGAGCAGTACTTC.

The chain joins TRBV2 to TRBJ2-1; a weak D match, TRBD2 (5 bases). CDR3 length equals 11 residues. V lost 10 bases, J lost 12 bases, and 16 bases lay in between. Germline values: CDR1 SNHLY, CDR2 FYNNEI. The CDR3 region is CATIEGLGQFF. For the CDR3, the DNA is TGTGCCACCATAGAAGGACTGGGGCAGTTCTTC.

This clone showed up just once. The rearrangement links TRBV5-1 to TRBJ1-1; D is unclear. Germline CDR1 is SGHRS and CDR2 is YFSETQ. V lost 0 bases, J lost 1 base, and 13 bases lay in between. The CDR3 is 16 amino acids. CDR3 coding DNA: TGCGCCAGCAGCTTGGGTCCACAAACATCGAACACTGAAGCTTTCTTT. It yields the protein CASSLGPQTSNTEAFF. Filled out from reference TRBV5-1 and TRBJ1-1, the complete variable domain reads KAGVTQTPRYLIKTRGQQVTLSCSPISGHRSVSWYQQTPGQGLQFLFEYFSETQRNKGNFPGRFSGRQFSNSRSEMNVSTLELGDSALYLCASSLGPQTSNTEAFFGQGTRLTVV.

The V call is TRBV12-5, the J call TRBJ2-2; 7 bases match TRBD1. With V trimmed by 6 bases and J by 0 bases, 4 bases remained unmatched. The length of the CDR3 is 15 residues. Germline-derived CDR1 and CDR2 are LGHNT and FRNRAP. The CDR3 sequence is CASGGTAANTGELFF. The CDR3 nucleotides are TGTGCTAGTGGGGGGACAGCCGCGAACACCGGGGAGCTGTTTTTT.

This chain joins TRBV27 and TRBJ1-4, with D possibly being TRBD1 (6 bases). The ends were cut back, 5 bases at V and 1 base at J, with 11 bases in the middle. This CDR3 region has 15 residues. Germline lookup yields CDR1 MNHEY and CDR2 SMNVEV (reference sequence). CDR3 coding DNA: TGTGCCAGCAGTCTCCAGGGGTTAACTAATGAAAAACTGTTTTTT. It yields the protein CASSLQGLTNEKLFF.

This clone has a handful of counts. The V and J genes are TRBV6-6 and TRBJ2-1, with a tentative D call TRBD2 (5 bases). CDR1 and CDR2 from the germline V gene are MNHNY and SVGAGI (reference sequence). The CDR3 is 15 residues long. V was pared by 6 bases and J by 7 bases, with 19 bases between. The CDR3 DNA follows: TGTGCCAGCAGCCCAACAGCGGAGATGAATAATGAGCAGTTCTTC. This sequence encodes CASSPTAEMNNEQFF.

The genes are TRBV30 and TRBJ2-3; the D gene is possibly TRBD2 (6 bases). The CDR3 covers 11 residues. The germline gives CDR1 GTSNPN, CDR2 SVGIG (reference sequence). The ends were cut back, 5 bases at V and 6 bases at J, with 9 bases in the middle. As DNA, the CDR3 is TGTGCCTGGGGCGCGGGGGATACGCAGTATTTT. It yields the protein CAWGAGDTQYF.

The rearrangement links TRBV7-9 to TRBJ2-7; D possibly corresponds to TRBD2 (7 bases). CDR3 size: 13 residues. Trimming took 8 bases from V and 3 from J, leaving 14 bases between them. Germline values: CDR1 SEHNR, CDR2 FQNEAQ (reference sequence). The DNA for the CDR3 is TGTGCCAGCGGGCGGGGGCTCAACTACGAGCAGTACTTC. This gives the protein CASGRGLNYEQYF.

This clone was observed a handful of times. The chain links TRBV6-5 to TRBJ2-3; tentative D call: TRBD1 (6 bases). Germline-derived CDR1 and CDR2 are MNHEY and SVGAGI. Trimming removed 5 bases from V and 7 bases from J, with 16 bases in between. CDR3 length: 14 residues. CDR3 amino acids: CASSRTDLPHTQYF. The DNA of the CDR3 is TGTGCCAGCAGTCGGACAGATCTACCACATACGCAGTATTTT.

This rearrangement joins TRBV19 to TRBJ2-1, with 10 bases aligning to TRBD2. This CDR3 spans 14 amino acids. V lost 5 bases to trimming and J lost 5 bases; unmatched junction nucleotides: 3. CDR1 and CDR2 from the germline V gene are LNHDA and SQIVND (reference sequence). The DNA for the CDR3 is TGTGCCAGTAGTGTTAGCGGGGGGCACAATGAGCAGTTCTTC. It is translated as CASSVSGGHNEQFF.